This T cell receptor (beta chain) appears in the sequencing data of a study of graft-versus-host responses after intestinal transplantation (dated by TCRdb to the early 2020s). Background on the whole study: The transplants that recipients got were multivisceral, liver-intestinal, or isolated intestinal. All recipients received anti-thymocyte globulin induction followed by maintenance tacrolimus and steroids for 3 to 4 years. After intestinal transplantation, graft-versus-host and host-versus-graft alloreactive T cell clones in the graft, circulation and bone marrow were tracked using bulk TCR-beta CDR3 sequencing. Alloreactive clones were identified by sequencing pre-transplant mixed lymphocyte reaction products and comparing these products with unstimulated pre-transplant donor and recipient T cells. Of the 20 to 25 intestinal transplant recipients enrolled in the cohort, one of whom was a retransplant, a few patients without pretransplant specimens were excluded. Donor T cell macrochimerism was defined as a peak of at least 4% donor T cells among recipient peripheral blood mononuclear cells. Samples from a few later patients were sequenced in-house on an Illumina MiSeq with MiXCR processing rather than by the commercial service. Broader findings and caveats from the paper: The conclusions were limited by the relatively low number and heterogeneity of the intestinal transplant patients. Peak levels of circulating GvH clones were associated with declines in HvG clones early after transplant. GvH clones were found in recipient bone marrow, and some of the GvH clones appeared earlier in ileal mucosa or blood, which is consistent with an intestinal mucosal origin. High GvH to HvG T cell clonal ratios were observed in the allografts of patients with donor T cell macrochimerism.

The method behind the library was the immunoSEQ multiplex PCR assay. For most patients, genomic DNA was isolated using the Qiagen DNeasy Blood and Tissue Kit and was shipped frozen to Adaptive Biotechnologies for TCR sequencing. Adaptive Biotechnologies carried out high-throughput TCR-beta CDR3 sequencing of genomic DNA for most patients. Per the original workflow: TCR sequencing data for some 19 patients were retrieved from Adaptive's ImmunoSEQ software; three other patients were processed with MiXCR and VDJtools. CD4 versus CD8 sorting errors were corrected by removing sequences found in both subsets at a frequency ratio below 5:1. CDR3 nucleotide sequences shared by donor and recipient were removed because the origin of these sequences could not be assigned. To count as alloreactive, a clone needed at least 2-fold expansion over unstimulated cells and a minimum CFSE-low frequency of 0.002% (template counts) or 0.001% (read counts). Clones detected in sequenced pre-transplant spleen, lymph node, or MLR CFSE-low populations of the donor or recipient were defined as mappable. The cumulative frequency of alloreactive clones was calculated as a percentage of all sequences, weighted by copy number. The source is immuneACCESS, and TCRdb retained only in-frame sequences with V and J called. Part of the clones is not carried over; for the studies checked, unresolved V genes explain less than half of this, and the remainder is unexplained. The V and J calls and clone size are taken from that table; D and trimming were inferred from the DNA. This sample has about 94,000 clones in its table, and 91% of those were observed once. The ten top clones hold approximately 0.48% of the sample.

The time point label, as the study defines it: cells obtained before transplantation from donor or recipient. CD3+CD4+ and CD3+CD8+ populations were FACS-sorted from unstimulated pre-transplant donor and recipient cells taken from spleen or lymph nodes. Details on this clone: Its antigen is unknown. Base qualities are missing; no much larger clone stands one base away.

This sequence was found in a human donor who received an intestinal transplant. The starting material was unstimulated CD8+ T cells sorted from spleen or lymph node cells, obtained before intestinal transplant.

CDR3 region: CASSSGVGAAYEQYF. The DNA is as follows: TGTGCCAGCAGCTCGGGGGTCGGAGCCGCCTACGAGCAGTACTTC. The rearrangement combines TRBV5-4 with TRBJ2-7; the D region possibly corresponds to TRBD2 (6 bases align). V is cut by 3 bases and J by 2 bases, and the space between the germline ends is 15 bases. The CDR3 has 15 amino acids, counting the end cysteine and phenylalanine. Of all the DNA, just the CDR3 is kept, 45 bases in frame from base 1. The germline V gene encodes CDR1 SGHNT and CDR2 YYREEE (reference sequence).